A selection of T cell receptor beta chains follows, all from one sample in a study of cytomegalovirus exposure and HLA in healthy donors. Libraries were prepared by immunoSEQ multiplex PCR; TCRdb keeps only in-frame clonotypes and omits some of them. Of approximately 160,000 clones detected, about nine tenths appear once; the ten largest clones hold around 4.4%. Material for sequencing was PBMCs. Receptors were obtained from a young man in good health and CMV-seropositive. Both conserved end residues are part of each CDR3. The D gene is left open where the match is weak. Size is omitted from some rows. Given values are once, few, many or a class for expanded clones.

j_call d_call clone_size v_call cdr3_nt cdr3_aa
TRBJ2-1 NA NA TRBV7-9 TGTGCCAGCAGCTTAGCGGGAGTCAATGAGCAGTTCTTC CASSLAGVNEQFF
TRBJ1-1 TRBD1 NA TRBV27 TGTGCCAGCAGTTTCGACAGGGGGCCCACTGAAGCTTTCTTT CASSFDRGPTEAFF
TRBJ1-1 TRBD1 once TRBV28 TGTGCCAGCAGTTTGGGGGACAGGATCACTGAAGCTTTCTTT CASSLGDRITEAFF
TRBJ2-2 TRBD2 NA TRBV28 TGTGCCAGCAGTTCTCCTACTAGCGGGAGGTGGATCGGGGAGCTGTTTTTT CASSSPTSGRWIGELFF
TRBJ2-1 NA NA TRBV18 TGTGCCAGCTCAGCTACAGGGACCTTCCCCAATGAGCAGTTCTTC CASSATGTFPNEQFF
TRBJ1-4 TRBD1 NA TRBV7-9 TGTGCCAGCAGCCCGGACAGGGCTAATGAAAAACTGTTTTTT CASSPDRANEKLFF
TRBJ1-1 NA NA TRBV10-3 TGTGCCATCAGTGAGCCGACACCTCGTGAAGCTTTCTTT CAISEPTPREAFF
TRBJ1-2 TRBD1 NA TRBV7-2 TGTGCCAGCAGCTTAGGAGGGGGCGCTAACTATGGCTACACCTTC CASSLGGGANYGYTF
TRBJ2-5 NA NA TRBV6-1 TGTGCCAGCATTTGGGGGGCGCGGGGGAAAGAGACCCAGTACTTC CASIWGARGKETQYF
TRBJ1-1 TRBD1 NA TRBV29-1 TGCAGCGTTGGAGGGGGTGGACCAAGGGGGCCAAGTACTGAAGCTTTCTTT CSVGGGGPRGPSTEAFF
TRBJ2-1 NA NA TRBV7-6 TGTGCCAGCAGCTTAGCGAAGTCTCAGGAGGAGGGCTCCTACAATGAGCAGTTCTTC CASSLAKSQEEGSYNEQFF
TRBJ1-3 NA NA TRBV7-8 TGTGCCAGCAGCCACGACAGAAACACCATATATTTT CASSHDRNTIYF
TRBJ2-7 NA once TRBV27 TGTGCCAGCAGACCAGGGATATCCCTTTACGAGCAGTACTTC CASRPGISLYEQYF
TRBJ2-3 NA NA TRBV7-9 TGTGCCAGCAGCTTGGAATACGGGAGTGCCGCAGATACGCAGTATTTT CASSLEYGSAADTQYF
TRBJ1-2 TRBD1 NA TRBV30 TGTGCCTGGAGGCCTATGGCAGGGGGCTTCTATGGCTACACCTTC CAWRPMAGGFYGYTF
TRBJ1-1 NA once TRBV19 TGTGCCACTCTTGCGGGGGGCACTGAAGCTTTCTTT CATLAGGTEAFF
TRBJ1-4 NA once TRBV30 TGTGCCTGGAGTGTAGAATTCCCAGGGTCTGGAGAAAAACTGTTTTTT CAWSVEFPGSGEKLFF
TRBJ1-5 TRBD1 NA TRBV18 TGTGCCAGCTCATTAGCCGGGACAGGGGCCAATCAGCCCCAGCATTTT CASSLAGTGANQPQHF
TRBJ1-5 NA NA TRBV27 TGTGCCAGCAGCCTGGGAGTTAGCAATCAGCCCCAGCATTTT CASSLGVSNQPQHF
TRBJ2-5 NA NA TRBV5-1 TGCGCCAGCAGCTTGGGGGCAGAAGAGACCCAGTACTTC CASSLGAEETQYF
TRBJ2-1 NA NA TRBV6-5 TGTGCCAGCAGCCCCGGGACTCATGGGGAGCAGTTCTTC CASSPGTHGEQFF
TRBJ2-1 TRBD1 NA TRBV27 TGTGCCAGCAGTCCCGGACAGGGGTCCTACAATGAGCAGTTCTTC CASSPGQGSYNEQFF
TRBJ2-2 TRBD2 NA TRBV4-1 TGCGCCAGCAGCCCGGGGGGGAGTGGATACACCGGGGAGCTGTTTTTT CASSPGGSGYTGELFF
TRBJ2-7 TRBD1 NA TRBV28 TGTGCCAGCAGCTCAACCGGGACAGGATCCTACGAGCAGTACTTC CASSSTGTGSYEQYF
TRBJ2-1 TRBD2 NA TRBV27 TGTGCCAGCAGTCCCCGGACTAGAAGGTCCCTATATAACAATGAGCAGTTCTTC CASSPRTRRSLYNNEQFF
TRBJ2-1 TRBD1 NA TRBV6-1 TGTGCCAGCAGTCACGGGACAGGCCCCAATGAGCAGTTCTTC CASSHGTGPNEQFF
TRBJ1-5 NA NA TRBV19 TGTGCCAGTCTGGGGGGGGCCGGTAATCAGCCCCAGCATTTT CASLGGAGNQPQHF
TRBJ2-1 NA NA TRBV6-6 TGTGCCAGCAGTTACTTCGGGTCGGCAGAGACCAATGAGCAGTTCTTC CASSYFGSAETNEQFF
TRBJ2-2 TRBD1 NA TRBV5-1 TGCGCCAGCAGCTTAACCGGGACAGCTAACACCGGGGAGCTGTTTTTT CASSLTGTANTGELFF
TRBJ1-5 NA NA TRBV28 TGTGCCAGCAGTCCCTTACAGGGTAATCAGCCCCAGCATTTT CASSPLQGNQPQHF
TRBJ2-3 NA NA TRBV7-2 TGTGCCAGCAGTCGGAGTATCAGCACAGATACGCAGTATTTT CASSRSISTDTQYF
TRBJ2-7 NA NA TRBV18 TGTGCCAGCTCACCTCTTCAGGGGTACTTCGAGCAGTACTTC CASSPLQGYFEQYF
TRBJ1-4 NA NA TRBV27 TGTGCCAGCATTACCGCCGGCGGTATCCCTAATGAAAAACTGTTTTTT CASITAGGIPNEKLFF
TRBJ2-1 TRBD2 NA TRBV11-3 TGTGCCAGCAGCCAAACCTACGGGACTAGGGCGCCCAATGAGCAGTTCTTC CASSQTYGTRAPNEQFF
TRBJ2-1 TRBD2 NA TRBV25-1 TGTGCCAGCAGTGTTCCCTTAGCGGGAGACAATGAGCAGTTCTTC CASSVPLAGDNEQFF
TRBJ2-7 TRBD2 NA TRBV7-2 TGTGCCAGCAGCTTAAAGACTAGCGGGAGTTACGGATACGAGCAGTACTTC CASSLKTSGSYGYEQYF
TRBJ1-5 NA NA TRBV28 TGTGCCACCTCTACTCCAGCGGGAGGGGACCAGCCCCAGCATTTT CATSTPAGGDQPQHF
TRBJ2-5 NA NA TRBV15 TGTGCCACCAGCAGACCGGGGATGGAGGGCGTCGAGACCCAGTACTTC CATSRPGMEGVETQYF
TRBJ2-5 NA once TRBV7-3 TGTGCCAGCAGCCTCCAGCCCCGGGGGAAGGAGACCCAGTACTTC CASSLQPRGKETQYF